This T cell receptor (beta chain) was observed in a study of chemoradiotherapy in HPV16-positive cancers (dated by TCRdb to the early 2020s). Concerning the study at large: Candidate HPV-specific T-cell clones and common TCR motifs were defined through functional T-cell assays on cells from a couple of HPV16-positive patients. The candidate HPV-specific TCRs and motifs were then tracked in TCR repertoires from 86 patients with HPV-related cancers. The study asked whether T-cell immunity to the HPV oncoproteins E6 and E7 changes during chemoradiotherapy and whether this immunity affects survival.

With respect to this clone: This clone's antigen is unknown. No base qualities exist here, and no much larger clone lies one base off it.

Repertoires were sampled multiple times during chemoradiotherapy, which allowed clonal expansion in the tumor microenvironment to be followed. The CDR3 runs 16 residues from the cysteine to the phenylalanine. The read is trimmed to its CDR3 DNA, 48 bases read in frame from base 1. Trimming takes 4 bases off V and 7 bases off J; junction bases not matched to a gene: 8. From the germline V gene (reference sequence), CDR1 is LNHDA and CDR2 is SQIVND. The protocol used for the library was the immunoSEQ multiplex PCR assay. TCRdb carries this immuneACCESS record with in-frame sequences only. Its versions omit some clonotypes, under half of them owing to an unresolved V gene in the studies checked, with the rest unexplained. Present in this sample are approximately 9,300 clones, approximately 70% of which were seen just once. Of the sample, 13% to 15% is held by the ten largest clones. Broader findings and caveats from the paper: Expansion of candidate HPV-specific clones and E7-related TCR motifs was observed in the tumor microenvironment during treatment, whereas no such expansion was observed for non-HPV-specific T cells. Among HPV16-positive patients, expansion of HPV-responsive T cells during chemoradiotherapy was associated with better recurrence-free survival. The functional definition of HPV-specific T cells came from only a couple of HPV16-positive patients, and the survival association was reported for HPV16-positive patients.

Sampling took place from a patient who underwent chemoradiotherapy. The clonotype was recovered from a human donor with HPV-associated anogenital cancer. Recombination joined TRBV19 with TRBJ1-6; 9 bases in the junction line up with TRBD1. The CDR3 protein is CASSTRTGAANSPLHF. The base sequence is TGTGCCAGTAGTACTCGGACAGGGGCTGCGAATTCACCCCTCCACTTT.